One sample yielded the 10 T cell receptor beta chains listed below, sequenced in a study of T-cell reconstitution after alpha-beta-depleted transplantation in children. Unique molecular identifiers were used in preparing the TCRbeta library. TCRdb processed the PCR reads anew with MiXCR; each CDR3 protein has one entry. Counted here are around 670,000 distinct CDR3 sequences, about an eighth occurring once; the ten biggest clones make up roughly 0.84%. The sample in question was PBMCs, obtained before TCRalphabeta/CD19-depleted stem cell transplant. The receptors were gathered from a girl between 2 and 10 years old with congenital amegakaryocytic thrombocytopenia, due to receive a stem cell transplant.

At least ten counts were recorded for this clonotype. The gene calls are TRBV9 and TRBJ2-7; D may correspond to TRBD1 or TRBD2 (5 bases each). The CDR3 totals 13 residues. Germline loops: CDR1 SGDLS, CDR2 YYNGEE. V lost 1 base, J lost 6 bases, and 11 bases lay in between. In DNA form, the CDR3 reads TGTGCCAGCAGCGTAAGCTCTGGGGGCGAGCAGTACTTC. Amino acid sequence: CASSVSSGGEQYF.

There are many counts of this clonotype. This chain joins TRBV7-9 and TRBJ1-2; D uncertain. The germline gives CDR1 SEHNR, CDR2 FQNEAQ (reference sequence). Trimming stripped 9 bases from V and 3 bases from J, with 8 bases between. CDR3 length: 11 amino acids. CDR3 nucleotides: TGTGCCAGTGGCTGGGACTATGGCTACACCTTC. Amino acids: CASGWDYGYTF.

This clonotype was seen at least ten times. The chain combines TRBV3-1 with TRBJ2-7; TRBD2 might be the D (5 bases). The length of the CDR3 is 12 residues. V lost 3 bases and J lost 4, with 7 bases in between. Germline CDR1 LGHDT, CDR2 YNNKEL (reference sequence). In nucleotides, the CDR3 is TGTGCCAGCAGCCACGGCGGGTACGAGCAGTACTTC. This encodes CASSHGGYEQYF.

This clonotype was observed at least ten times. The rearrangement joins TRBV20-1 to TRBJ2-7; the D gene is possibly TRBD1 (5 bases). V lost 0 bases and J lost 2, with 14 bases in between. CDR1 and CDR2 (germline): DFQATT, SNEGSKA (reference sequence). The CDR3 has 15 residues. The CDR3: CSARDPWGSTYEQYF. The CDR3 DNA follows: TGCAGTGCTAGAGATCCTTGGGGCTCCACCTACGAGCAGTACTTC.

This clonotype was observed at least ten times. The chain carries TRBV6-1 and TRBJ1-6; possibly TRBD1 for D (6 bases). The V gene lost 7 bases and the J gene lost 9 bases, with 16 bases spanning the gap. Germline V gene data show CDR1 as MNHNS and CDR2 as SASEGT. The CDR3 length is 14 residues. CDR3 loop: CASTLGGLGSPLHF. Here the CDR3 DNA reads TGTGCCAGCACCTTGGGGGGGCTTGGTTCACCCCTCCACTTT.

This clonotype turned up a few times. Compared with germline, one end of the junction differs, possibly owing to a read error. This chain connects TRBV29-1 to TRBJ1-2, with D perhaps matching TRBD1 (6 bases). The CDR3 sequence is 13 residues long. Germline lookup yields CDR1 SQVTM and CDR2 ANQGSEA. The CDR3 sequence: CSAQGGDGWSQRF. In nucleotides, the CDR3 is TGCAGCGCCCAAGGGGGGGACGGTTGGAGTCAGAGGTTC.

This clonotype was seen a few times. The chain has TRBV30 and TRBJ2-3; maybe TRBD2 (5 bases). From germline, CDR1 is GTSNPN and CDR2 SVGIG (reference sequence). Trimming shortened V by 3 bases and J by 4 bases, and 8 bases separated the two germline ends. The CDR3 has 12 amino acids. This CDR3 is CAWSEGPDTQYF. In DNA form, the CDR3 reads TGTGCCTGGAGCGAGGGTCCAGATACGCAGTATTTT.

This clonotype was observed at least ten times. The chain uses TRBV12-3 or TRBV12-4 and TRBJ2-3; D gene ambiguous. V lost 3 bases, J lost 3 bases, and 13 bases lay in between. The CDR3 extends over 15 amino acids. This CDR3 is CASSLPRPLTDTQYF. The CDR3 DNA is TGTGCCAGCAGTTTGCCTAGACCTTTGACAGATACGCAGTATTTT.

This clonotype was counted ten times or more. The chain is built from TRBV7-2 and TRBJ2-1; D not certain. The CDR3 spans 15 residues. CDR1 is SGHTA, CDR2 FQGNSA, per germline. V lost 1 base and J 13 bases, leaving 20 bases between the germline ends. The CDR3 DNA is TGTGCCAGCAGCTTAGACCTAGTGTCTAGGTCGCCCCAGTTCTTC. Amino acid sequence: CASSLDLVSRSPQFF.

The CDR3 spells CSVIDEQYF. The DNA of the CDR3 is TGCAGCGTTATCGACGAGCAGTACTTC. This chain connects TRBV29-1 to TRBJ2-7; D gene ambiguous. The CDR3 covers 9 residues. The V gene's germline CDR1 is SQVTM and CDR2 ANQGSEA. Trimming removed 5 bases from V and 5 bases from J, with 4 bases in between.